Listed below are T cell receptor beta chains from one sample, sequenced in a study of cytomegalovirus exposure and HLA in healthy donors. TCRdb's copy holds only in-frame clones and misses some; the assay was immunoSEQ multiplex PCR. The repertoire consists of about 210,000 clones, with approximately 79% occurring once and the leading ten covering 1.5% to 2%. The sequenced sample was PBMCs. Receptor source: a male donor in good health and CMV-seronegative. Each CDR3 is given with its conserved first and last residue. The D gene is left open where the match is weak. Expanded clones are given a class, and other clones once, few, many or no size at all.

size	V	D	J	length	DNA	CDR3
.	TRBV5-6	TRBD2	TRBJ2-3	14	TGTGCCAGCAGCTTTGGTAGCGGGACGGATACGCAGTATTTT	CASSFGSGTDTQYF
few	TRBV4-2	.	TRBJ1-3	19	TGTGCCAGCACCCTCATCCCTAGGATAACTCCAATCTCTGGAAACACCATATATTTT	CASTLIPRITPISGNTIYF
.	TRBV6-4	.	TRBJ2-3	15	TGTGCCAGCAGTGATGGACTGAAGAGCACAGATACGCAGTATTTT	CASSDGLKSTDTQYF
.	TRBV28	TRBD2	TRBJ2-7	16	TGTGCCAGCAGTTTCCTGGCTAGCGGGGGGCCCTACGAGCAGTACTTC	CASSFLASGGPYEQYF
once	TRBV28	.	TRBJ2-3	14	TGTGCCAGCAGTTTGGTCAGAAGCACAGATACGCAGTATTTT	CASSLVRSTDTQYF
.	TRBV11-3	.	TRBJ2-7	13	TGTGCCAGCAGTATACGGGACAACTACGAGCAGTACTTC	CASSIRDNYEQYF
.	TRBV6-5	TRBD1	TRBJ1-4	15	TGTGCCAGCAGTTACCGTACAGGGGTCAATGAAAAACTGTTTTTT	CASSYRTGVNEKLFF
.	TRBV30	.	TRBJ2-7	15	TGTGCCTGGAGTTTGTTTATGGCATACGATGCCGAGCAGTACTTC	CAWSLFMAYDAEQYF
.	TRBV14	TRBD1	TRBJ2-7	14	TGTGCCAGCAGCCAGGAGACAGGGCTCTACGAGCAGTACTTC	CASSQETGLYEQYF
.	TRBV10-3	.	TRBJ2-7	14	TGTGCCATCAGTGAGTCCGTTCTAGGGGACGAGCAGTACTTC	CAISESVLGDEQYF
.	TRBV28	TRBD1	TRBJ1-2	17	TGTGCCAGCAGTTTAGTCCACACAGGGGGCATTAACTATGGCTACACCTTC	CASSLVHTGGINYGYTF
few	TRBV6-1	.	TRBJ2-2	15	TGTGCCAGCAGTGAAGGGGGCATATACACCGGGGAGCTGTTTTTT	CASSEGGIYTGELFF
.	TRBV11-2	TRBD2	TRBJ2-7	16	TGTGCCAGCAGCCGAGAGTGGGGCGGGAGTACCCACGAGCAGTACTTC	CASSREWGGSTHEQYF
.	TRBV6-6	.	TRBJ2-7	15	TGTGCCAGCAGTTCTACGACAGGAGCCGCCTACGAGCAGTACTTC	CASSSTTGAAYEQYF
.	TRBV7-8	.	TRBJ1-2	17	TGTGCCAGCAGCTTAGGGGCAGCCATTGAAGCTAACTATGGCTACACCTTC	CASSLGAAIEANYGYTF
.	TRBV5-5	.	TRBJ1-4	17	TGTGCCAGCAGACCCGACAGCGACCCTGTTCGTAATGAAAAACTGTTTTTT	CASRPDSDPVRNEKLFF
few	TRBV28	TRBD1	TRBJ2-1	15	TGTGCCAGCAGCACGGGACAGGGGGCCTACAATGAGCAGTTCTTC	CASSTGQGAYNEQFF
.	TRBV7-2	.	TRBJ2-1	16	TGTGCCAGCAGCTTAGCGCGTCGGAGCCCCTACAATGAGCAGTTCTTC	CASSLARRSPYNEQFF
.	TRBV7-7	TRBD2	TRBJ2-2	15	TGTGCTAGCAGCTTCAGCGGGAGTATTACCGGGGAGCTGTTTTTT	CASSFSGSITGELFF
.	TRBV7-2	.	TRBJ2-7	13	TGTGCCAGCAGCCCATGGGCTTTCCTGGAGCAGTACTTC	CASSPWAFLEQYF
once	TRBV9	.	TRBJ1-1	12	TGTGCCAGCAGCATGACAGGCACTGAAGCTTTCTTT	CASSMTGTEAFF
.	TRBV5-4	TRBD2	TRBJ2-3	15	TGTGCCAGCAGCCGGACTAGCGGGGGTTCGGATACGCAGTATTTT	CASSRTSGGSDTQYF
.	TRBV19	TRBD2	TRBJ2-1	16	TGTGCCAGTAGTATTGGGCTAGCGGCGTTCTACAATGAGCAGTTCTTC	CASSIGLAAFYNEQFF
.	TRBV4-1	TRBD1	TRBJ1-2	17	TGCGCCAGCAGCCAAGATCCGGGACAGGGGGACATCTATGGCTACACCTTC	CASSQDPGQGDIYGYTF
.	TRBV6-1	.	TRBJ1-4	15	TGTGCCAGCAGTGAAGCGTGGCAGGCCTGGAAAAAACTGTTTTTT	CASSEAWQAWKKLFF
.	TRBV4-3	.	TRBJ1-2	15	TGCGCCAGCAGCCAAACCGGACAGACTAACTATGGCTACACCTTC	CASSQTGQTNYGYTF
.	TRBV4-1	.	TRBJ2-3	15	TGCGCCAGCAGTCAAGAGTCCACACGCACAGATACGCAGTATTTT	CASSQESTRTDTQYF
.	TRBV19	TRBD2	TRBJ2-5	15	TGTGCCAGTAGTAGGGCTAGCGGGGGACAAGAGACCCAGTACTTC	CASSRASGGQETQYF
.	TRBV5-1	.	TRBJ2-5	15	TGCGCCAGCAGCTTGGAACGACTGTACCAAGAGACCCAGTACTTC	CASSLERLYQETQYF
.	TRBV19	.	TRBJ1-5	17	TGTGCCAGTAGTATAGATGACAGGTCCGGGACCCATCAGCCCCAGCATTTT	CASSIDDRSGTHQPQHF
.	TRBV5-4	.	TRBJ2-2	14	TGTGCCAGCAGCCGGGAGCAGCACACCGGGGAGCTGTTTTTT	CASSREQHTGELFF
.	TRBV25-1	TRBD2	TRBJ2-7	15	TGTGCCAGCAGTGAGGCTAGCGGAAGCTCCTACGAGCAGTACTTC	CASSEASGSSYEQYF
.	TRBV2	TRBD2	TRBJ2-2	16	TGTGCCAGCAGTGATGACGGGGGGGCAGGAACCGGGGAGCTGTTTTTT	CASSDDGGAGTGELFF
.	TRBV10-3	.	TRBJ2-1	12	TGTGCCATTGCGACTCCCCCCAATGAGCAGTTCTTC	CAIATPPNEQFF
.	TRBV9	.	TRBJ1-1	14	TGTGCCAGCAGCGTAGCCAGGGGTGGCACTGAAGCTTTCTTT	CASSVARGGTEAFF
.	TRBV19	.	TRBJ2-5	15	TGTGCCAGTAGTATAGCGCGGGGATCTCAAGAGACCCAGTACTTC	CASSIARGSQETQYF
.	TRBV5-4	.	TRBJ2-7	13	TGTGCCAGCACGGTGGGGGGGCAAGACGAGCAGTACTTC	CASTVGGQDEQYF
.	TRBV15	TRBD1	TRBJ2-7	12	TGTGCCACCTCGGGACAGGGCTACGAGCAGTACTTC	CATSGQGYEQYF
.	TRBV7-3	.	TRBJ2-2	13	TGTGCCAGCAGCTCAAAGAACACCGGGGAGCTGTTTTTT	CASSSKNTGELFF
.	TRBV12-5	.	TRBJ1-3	14	TGTGCTAGTGGTTTGTCAGGGGTCGGAAACACCATATATTTT	CASGLSGVGNTIYF
.	TRBV19	.	TRBJ2-5	17	TGTGCCAGTAGTAGGCCCAAGGACAGAGGAGGCCTCGGGACCCAGTACTTC	CASSRPKDRGGLGTQYF
.	TRBV7-9	.	TRBJ2-5	14	TGTGCCAGCAGCCAAGGGGGACTACAAGAGACCCAGTACTTC	CASSQGGLQETQYF
once	TRBV5-6	.	TRBJ2-7	11	TGTGCCAGCAGCTTCGGCTACGAGCAGTACTTC	CASSFGYEQYF
.	TRBV28	.	TRBJ2-3	13	TGTGCGTCAGGCCGGCCTAGCACAGATACGCAGTATTTT	CASGRPSTDTQYF
.	TRBV7-9	.	TRBJ2-1	11	TGTGCCAGCAGCTCCAGAAATGAGCAGTTCTTC	CASSSRNEQFF
few	TRBV5-4	TRBD1	TRBJ1-1	14	TGTGCCAGCAGTGAGGGACAGAGGAACACTGAAGCTTTCTTT	CASSEGQRNTEAFF
.	TRBV7-9	.	TRBJ2-3	15	TGTGCCAGCAGCCCAGAACCGCGCGGGACAGATACGCAGTATTTT	CASSPEPRGTDTQYF
.	TRBV4-1	.	TRBJ2-2	15	TGCGCCAGCAGCCAATATCACAAGAACACCGGGGAGCTGTTTTTT	CASSQYHKNTGELFF
.	TRBV5-4	TRBD2	TRBJ2-1	16	TGTGCCAGCAGCACAAATAGCGGGAGGTCCTACAATGAGCAGTTCTTC	CASSTNSGRSYNEQFF
.	TRBV9	TRBD1	TRBJ2-7	17	TGTGCCAGCAGCGCAACCCTAGGGACAGTAGGTTCCTACGAGCAGTACTTC	CASSATLGTVGSYEQYF
.	TRBV27	TRBD2	TRBJ2-3	17	TGTGCCAGCAGTTCCACTAGCGGGAGGGATAGCACAGATACGCAGTATTTT	CASSSTSGRDSTDTQYF
.	TRBV28	.	TRBJ1-1	15	TGTGCCAGCAGATTGCCGATTATACAGAACACTGAAGCTTTCTTT	CASRLPIIQNTEAFF
.	TRBV27	TRBD1	TRBJ2-2	14	TGTGCCAGCAGTTTACAGGACAGGGGCCGGGAGCTGTTTTTT	CASSLQDRGRELFF
.	TRBV2	TRBD1	TRBJ1-6	15	TGTGCCAGCAGTGTTTACGGACAGGGGGATTCACCCCTCCACTTT	CASSVYGQGDSPLHF
.	TRBV5-1	.	TRBJ1-1	13	TGCGCCAGCAGCACCCAGGGGAACACTGAAGCTTTCTTT	CASSTQGNTEAFF
.	TRBV7-8	TRBD2	TRBJ2-5	17	TGTGCCAGCAGCTTCCTTGGCGCGGGAGCCCACCAAGAGACCCAGTACTTC	CASSFLGAGAHQETQYF
.	TRBV7-3	.	TRBJ1-1	14	TGTGCCAGCAGCTTAACCAGGACAAACACTGAAGCTTTCTTT	CASSLTRTNTEAFF
.	TRBV6-5	.	TRBJ1-2	13	TGTGCCAGCAGCCTCGGGGGATACTATGGCTACACCTTC	CASSLGGYYGYTF
.	TRBV6-1	.	TRBJ1-3	14	TGTGCCAGCAGTATCAGGGTCTCTGGAAACACCATATATTTT	CASSIRVSGNTIYF